The 26 T cell receptor beta chains below come from one sample, sequenced in a study of regulatory T cells in long-lasting Graves disease (dated by TCRdb to the early 2020s). The intended sense of this specimen's time point label: persistent/refractory GD, antithyroid drugs over 5 years with positive TRAb. For both TCR sequencing and RNA sequencing, RNA was extracted from PBMCs using TRIzol. Libraries were built with multiplex PCR. The sample was run on an Illumina HiSeq 4000. iRepertoire HTBI primers and Arm-PCR amplification of CDR3 regions were used to construct TCR beta libraries. TCRdb passed the public sequencing reads through fastp at Q25 and MiXCR, retaining productive beta sequences. Identical CDR3 proteins give one entry, which carries the most common genes and DNA. The sample data list about 340,000 distinct CDR3 sequences, and about 19% of these were observed just once. 25% to 35% of the sample goes to the ten largest clones.

Sequenced material: peripheral blood mononuclear cells (PBMCs), taken when the disease was refractory, from a patient treated with antithyroid drugs. The receptors derive from a female donor with Graves disease.

This clonotype was detected many times. V usage is TRBV7-9 and J usage is TRBJ2-7; D tentatively reads TRBD1 or TRBD2 (5 bases each). The germline V gene encodes CDR1 SEHNR and CDR2 FQNEAQ (reference sequence). The CDR3 runs 17 residues. Trimming took off 5 bases at V and 1 base at J, with 21 bases between the two ends. The CDR3 DNA follows: TGTGCCAGCAGCCAAACGAAACTGAGGGGACGATCCTACGAGCAGTACTTC. Its protein is CASSQTKLRGRSYEQYF.

The chain joins TRBV7-9 to TRBJ2-7; the match to TRBD1 covers 7 bases. The CDR3 length is 13 residues. Trimming removed 8 bases from V and 2 bases from J; junction bases left unmatched: 6. CDR1 SEHNR and CDR2 FQNEAQ come from the germline V gene (reference sequence). The CDR3 here is CASSVTGAYEQYF. Here the CDR3 DNA reads TGTGCCAGCTCCGTTACAGGGGCCTACGAGCAGTACTTC.

The V gene is TRBV30, the J gene TRBJ2-2; D is unclear. The CDR3 is 11 residues long. Trimming pared 2 bases from V and 9 bases from J, leaving 7 bases between. Germline CDR1 is GTSNPN and CDR2 is SVGIG (reference sequence). The CDR3 bases are TGTGCCTGGAGTTCGCAGTGGGAGCTGTTTTTT. Its translation: CAWSSQWELFF.

This clonotype was counted a few times. This chain connects TRBV7-9 to TRBJ1-2; 9 nucleotides agree with TRBD1. J gave up 6 bases and V 6 bases, and 2 bases lay outside the gene matches. The germline CDR1 and CDR2 sequences are SEHNR and FQNEAQ (reference sequence). The CDR3 is made up of 12 amino acids. This chain's CDR3 is CASSTGGDGYTF. The CDR3 DNA follows: TGTGCCAGCAGTACAGGGGGCGATGGCTACACCTTC. Variable domain in full (rest from reference TRBV7-9 and TRBJ1-2): DTGVSQNPRHKITKRGQNVTFRCDPISEHNRLYWYRQTLGQGPEFLTYFQNEAQLEKSRLLSDRFSAERPKGSFSTLEIQRTEQGDSAMYLCASSTGGDGYTFGSGTRLTVV.

This clonotype was counted a few times. The chain carries TRBV11-2 and TRBJ1-4, with unresolved D. CDR1 SGHAT and CDR2 FQNNGV come from the germline V gene. This CDR3 comprises 15 residues. Trimming stripped 4 bases from V and 7 bases from J, with 16 bases between. CDR3 in DNA: TGTGCCAGCAGCTGGACGCGGGGAGGTGGTGAAAAACTGTTTTTT. The encoded protein is CASSWTRGGGEKLFF. The full variable domain, in which reference TRBV11-2 and TRBJ1-4 provide the parts outside the CDR3, is EAGVAQSPRYKIIEKRQSVAFWCNPISGHATLYWYQQILGQGPKLLIQFQNNGVVDDSQLPKDRFSAERLKGVDSTLKIQPAKLEDSAVYLCASSWTRGGGEKLFFGSGTQLSVL.

The sample holds many counts of this clonotype. The chain uses TRBV6-1 and TRBJ2-5, with D perhaps matching TRBD1 (7 bases). The V end was cut by 5 bases, the J end by 4 bases, with 14 bases between. The germline CDR1 and CDR2 sequences are MNHNS and SASEGT. The CDR3 is 14 amino acids. The CDR3 protein is CASSRQGGPETQYF. The CDR3 DNA follows: TGTGCCAGCAGTCGACAGGGAGGCCCAGAGACCCAGTACTTC.

This clonotype was seen ten or more times. V usage is TRBV2 and J usage is TRBJ1-2; D gene uncertain. The CDR3 contains 13 residues. In germline, CDR1 is SNHLY, CDR2 FYNNEI. Trimming pared 2 bases from V and 2 bases from J, leaving 6 bases between. This CDR3 reads CASSELGNYGYTF. In nucleotides, the CDR3 is TGTGCCAGCAGTGAACTGGGGAACTATGGCTACACCTTC.

This clonotype appeared a few times. The rearrangement joins TRBV29-1 to TRBJ1-1; D unresolved. This CDR3 contains 12 residues. The V end was cut by 4 bases, the J end by 7 bases, with 13 bases between. Germline assignment: CDR1 SQVTM and CDR2 ANQGSEA. CDR3 nucleotides: TGCAGCGTTGGCTCCGCGGTTGGTGAAGCTTTCTTT. Translation: CSVGSAVGEAFF.

The genes are TRBV20-1 and TRBJ2-1, with D unresolved. The CDR3 has 11 amino acids. Per the germline V gene, CDR1 is DFQATT and CDR2 is SNEGSKA (reference sequence). Trimming pared 5 bases from V and 8 bases from J, leaving 10 bases between. The DNA for the CDR3 is TGCAGTGCTCCGCCTGAATATGAGCAGTTCTTC. This sequence encodes CSAPPEYEQFF.

This clonotype was picked up a small number of times. V and J are TRBV19 and TRBJ1-6, with D uncertain. The CDR3 loop spans 15 amino acids. Trimming took off 4 bases at V and 8 bases at J, with 15 bases between the two ends. The germline V gene encodes CDR1 LNHDA and CDR2 SQIVND (reference sequence). The CDR3 DNA follows: TGTGCCAGTAGTACCCGCACTGCGGTGTATTCACCCCTCCACTTT. Translation: CASSTRTAVYSPLHF.

The chain links TRBV18 to TRBJ2-7, with 11 bases identical to TRBD2. The CDR3 covers 14 residues. J lost 3 bases, V lost 6 bases, and 4 bases had no gene match. Germline loops: CDR1 KGHSH, CDR2 LQKENI. CDR3 in amino acids: CASSSGGASYEQYF. In DNA form, the CDR3 reads TGTGCCAGCTCTAGCGGGGGGGCCAGCTACGAGCAGTACTTC.

The sample holds many counts of this clonotype. The chain uses TRBV3-1 and TRBJ1-5; the match to TRBD1 covers 9 bases. The germline V gene has CDR1 LGHDT and CDR2 YNNKEL (reference sequence). J lost 4 bases, V lost 6 bases, and 4 bases had no gene match. The CDR3 is 14 residues long. CDR3 coding DNA: TGTGCCAGCAGTCGGACAGGGGTAAATCAGCCCCAGCATTTT. It codes for CASSRTGVNQPQHF. The complete variable domain, with remaining parts taken from reference TRBV3-1 and TRBJ1-5, reads DTAVSQTPKYLVTQMGNDKSIKCEQNLGHDTMYWYKQDSKKFLKIMFSYNNKELIINETVPNRFSPKSPDKAHLNLHINSLELGDSAVYFCASSRTGVNQPQHFGDGTRLSIL.

Of note for this clonotype: This sequence may be a read error, since a much larger clone differs from it by one base. Given the absence of the conserved phenylalanine or tryptophan at the CDR3 end, a read error is likely. CDR3 coding DNA: TGTGCCAGCAACCAAGACAGGGCGCTATATAATCAGCCCCAGCATTCT. Translated, it gives CASNQDRALYNQPQHS. V is TRBV7-6 and J is TRBJ1-5, with TRBD1 matching 7 bases. Losses at the gene ends were 7 bases for V and 4 bases for J; bases not matched to a gene: 13. Germline V gene data show CDR1 as SGHVS and CDR2 as FNYEAQ. The CDR3 covers 16 residues.

This clonotype was seen repeatedly, ten times or more. The V and J genes are TRBV3-1 and TRBJ2-7, with unresolved D. V dropped 5 bases and J dropped 2 bases, with 4 bases sitting between them. Germline loops: CDR1 LGHDT, CDR2 YNNKEL (reference sequence). The CDR3 is made up of 11 amino acids. Written as DNA, the CDR3 is TGTGCCAGCAGCAGGGCCTACGAGCAGTACTTC. This codes for CASSRAYEQYF.

This clonotype was found many times. The chain carries TRBV7-2 and TRBJ1-2; D call uncertain. V was pared by 2 bases and J by 4 bases, with 8 bases between. The CDR3 covers 13 residues. Germline CDR1 is SGHTA and CDR2 is FQGNSA. CDR3 DNA: TGTGCCAGCAGCTTACGTGTGACCTATGGCTACACCTTC. Amino acids: CASSLRVTYGYTF.

This clonotype was counted a few times. The chain has TRBV5-5 and TRBJ1-1; D is unclear. The germline V and J ends were trimmed by 5 bases and 3 bases, with 17 bases remaining between them. This CDR3 has 15 amino acids. The germline V gene encodes CDR1 SGHKS and CDR2 YYEKEE (reference sequence). The CDR3: CASSSSVLRDTEAFF. CDR3 bases: TGTGCCAGCAGTTCCTCCGTTTTGAGGGACACTGAAGCTTTCTTT.

The chain has TRBV19 and TRBJ2-5; TRBD2 matches 7 bases. The J segment lost 4 bases and the V segment lost 2 bases, leaving 1 base of the junction unmatched. This CDR3 is 13 amino acids long. Germline values: CDR1 LNHDA, CDR2 SQIVND (reference sequence). Here the CDR3 reads CASSILAGETQYF. The CDR3 DNA follows: TGTGCCAGTAGTATATTAGCGGGAGAGACCCAGTACTTC.

This clonotype was recorded many times. The chain combines TRBV7-2 with TRBJ1-2, with 7 bases aligning to TRBD1. This CDR3 contains 16 residues. Germline lookup yields CDR1 SGHTA and CDR2 FQGNSA. Trimming took 1 base from V and 5 from J; bases not matched to a gene: 10. The CDR3 loop is CASSLEGSDRQYGYTF. As DNA, the CDR3 is TGTGCCAGCAGCTTAGAAGGGTCGGACAGGCAATATGGCTACACCTTC. The full variable domain, completed using reference TRBV7-2 and TRBJ1-2, is GAGVSQSPSNKVTEKGKDVELRCDPISGHTALYWYRQSLGQGLEFLIYFQGNSAPDKSGLPSDRFSAERTGGSVSTLTIQRTQQEDSAVYLCASSLEGSDRQYGYTFGSGTRLTVV.

This clonotype was seen a handful of times. The chain carries TRBV19 and TRBJ1-2; possible D gene TRBD1, 5 bases. The CDR3 consists of 13 residues. Between the trimmed V and J ends, which lost 10 bases and 2 bases, there was a span of 14 bases. Germline CDR1 is LNHDA and CDR2 is SQIVND (reference sequence). CDR3 nucleotide sequence: TGTGCCACGGCGGGGCGGAGGAACTATGGCTACACCTTC. It encodes CATAGRRNYGYTF.

In its sample, this clonotype was seen many times. The chain couples TRBV4-1 to TRBJ2-7; D not resolved. This CDR3 has 16 residues. V was clipped by 4 bases and J by 6 bases, with 22 bases between them. Germline CDR1 MGHRA, CDR2 YSYEKL. As DNA, the CDR3 is TGCGCCAGCAGCCGACCCCTACAGCGTGGGTCGGGCGAGCAGTACTTC. It is translated as CASSRPLQRGSGEQYF.

The chain carries TRBV7-2 and TRBJ1-1; no firm D call. From germline, CDR1 is SGHTA and CDR2 FQGNSA. V lost 5 bases to trimming and J lost 3 bases, with 10 bases between them. The CDR3 runs to 13 residues. CDR3 coding DNA: TGTGCCAGCAGCCCAGACTGGGACACTGAAGCTTTCTTT. This gives the protein CASSPDWDTEAFF.

This clonotype was counted a single time. Relative to the germline gene, one junction end is altered; a read error may explain this. This chain uses TRBV20-1 with TRBJ2-5, with D possibly TRBD1 on 6 matching bases. This CDR3 spans 14 amino acids. Germline CDR1 DFQATT, CDR2 SNEGSKA (reference sequence). CDR3 sequence (DNA): TGCAGTGCTAGTCCTGGGGGCCAACAAGAGGCCCAGTACTTC. Protein: CSASPGGQQEAQYF.

This clonotype was counted a few times. This chain connects TRBV5-1 to TRBJ1-1; D is undetermined. Trimming removed 4 bases at V and 4 bases at J, with 20 bases between. Germline-derived CDR1 and CDR2 are SGHRS and YFSETQ. The CDR3 loop spans 16 amino acids. The CDR3 here is CASSLTSGRGVTEAFF. Written as DNA, the CDR3 is TGCGCCAGCAGCCTGACGTCCGGCCGCGGAGTCACTGAAGCTTTCTTT.

V usage is TRBV20-1 and J usage is TRBJ2-7; the match to TRBD1 covers 8 bases. CDR1 is DFQATT, CDR2 SNEGSKA, per germline (reference sequence). Trimming took 2 bases from V and 0 from J; bases not matched to a gene: 6. The CDR3 covers 15 residues. The CDR3 DNA is TGCAGTGCTAGACCGGGACAGGAAACCTCCTACGAGCAGTACTTC. It codes for CSARPGQETSYEQYF.

In the case of this clonotype: This may come from a read error, since a much larger clone is one base off. The chain is built from TRBV28 and TRBJ2-7; TRBD2 agrees at 10 bases. V lost 11 bases, J lost 2 bases, and 30 bases stayed unmatched. The CDR3 has 21 amino acids. Germline lookup yields CDR1 MDHEN and CDR2 SYDVKM. CDR3 protein: CAGKTVKVTASLAGATYEQYF. The CDR3 DNA is TGTGCCGGCAAAACCGTGAAGGTGACAGCCAGCCTAGCGGGAGCAACCTACGAGCAGTACTTC.

This clonotype was picked up a small number of times. The chain recombines TRBV6-2 or TRBV6-3 with TRBJ2-6; D perhaps matches TRBD2 (6 bases). Germline-derived CDR1 and CDR2 are MNHEY and SVGEGT. With 6 bases removed from V and 2 bases from J, the gap between germline ends came to 17 bases. The CDR3 is 17 amino acids. CDR3 sequence (DNA): TGTGCCAGCAGCTACATTGGAGGGGTTGCTGGGGCCAACGTCCTGACTTTC. This sequence encodes CASSYIGGVAGANVLTF.